The source of this T cell receptor beta chain is a study of cytomegalovirus exposure and HLA in healthy donors. Study observations and caveats: Compared with the approximately 680-donor mean, an Asian-associated ancestry cluster reportedly had fewer N-insertions, according to a later analysis.

A remark on this clone: Its antigen is not identified.

13 Jbeta primers and 60 Vbeta primers were used for the PCR. This table comes from immunoSEQ multiplex PCR, and its TCRdb copy is limited to in-frame clones, with some not included. The repertoire holds around 200,000 clones, with over 60% as singletons. This clonotype originated in a woman aged 50 to 60 in good health and CMV-seronegative. The sample taken for sequencing was PBMCs.

The CDR3 is CASSLTLAGGPQTYNEQFF. Written as DNA, the CDR3 is TGCGCCAGCAGCTTGACCCTAGCGGGAGGGCCTCAAACCTACAATGAGCAGTTCTTC. The chain uses TRBV5-1 and TRBJ2-1; TRBD2 agrees at 12 bases. The CDR3 runs 19 residues. Germline values: CDR1 SGHRS, CDR2 YFSETQ. V lost 1 base and J lost 2; bases outside the gene matches: 10.